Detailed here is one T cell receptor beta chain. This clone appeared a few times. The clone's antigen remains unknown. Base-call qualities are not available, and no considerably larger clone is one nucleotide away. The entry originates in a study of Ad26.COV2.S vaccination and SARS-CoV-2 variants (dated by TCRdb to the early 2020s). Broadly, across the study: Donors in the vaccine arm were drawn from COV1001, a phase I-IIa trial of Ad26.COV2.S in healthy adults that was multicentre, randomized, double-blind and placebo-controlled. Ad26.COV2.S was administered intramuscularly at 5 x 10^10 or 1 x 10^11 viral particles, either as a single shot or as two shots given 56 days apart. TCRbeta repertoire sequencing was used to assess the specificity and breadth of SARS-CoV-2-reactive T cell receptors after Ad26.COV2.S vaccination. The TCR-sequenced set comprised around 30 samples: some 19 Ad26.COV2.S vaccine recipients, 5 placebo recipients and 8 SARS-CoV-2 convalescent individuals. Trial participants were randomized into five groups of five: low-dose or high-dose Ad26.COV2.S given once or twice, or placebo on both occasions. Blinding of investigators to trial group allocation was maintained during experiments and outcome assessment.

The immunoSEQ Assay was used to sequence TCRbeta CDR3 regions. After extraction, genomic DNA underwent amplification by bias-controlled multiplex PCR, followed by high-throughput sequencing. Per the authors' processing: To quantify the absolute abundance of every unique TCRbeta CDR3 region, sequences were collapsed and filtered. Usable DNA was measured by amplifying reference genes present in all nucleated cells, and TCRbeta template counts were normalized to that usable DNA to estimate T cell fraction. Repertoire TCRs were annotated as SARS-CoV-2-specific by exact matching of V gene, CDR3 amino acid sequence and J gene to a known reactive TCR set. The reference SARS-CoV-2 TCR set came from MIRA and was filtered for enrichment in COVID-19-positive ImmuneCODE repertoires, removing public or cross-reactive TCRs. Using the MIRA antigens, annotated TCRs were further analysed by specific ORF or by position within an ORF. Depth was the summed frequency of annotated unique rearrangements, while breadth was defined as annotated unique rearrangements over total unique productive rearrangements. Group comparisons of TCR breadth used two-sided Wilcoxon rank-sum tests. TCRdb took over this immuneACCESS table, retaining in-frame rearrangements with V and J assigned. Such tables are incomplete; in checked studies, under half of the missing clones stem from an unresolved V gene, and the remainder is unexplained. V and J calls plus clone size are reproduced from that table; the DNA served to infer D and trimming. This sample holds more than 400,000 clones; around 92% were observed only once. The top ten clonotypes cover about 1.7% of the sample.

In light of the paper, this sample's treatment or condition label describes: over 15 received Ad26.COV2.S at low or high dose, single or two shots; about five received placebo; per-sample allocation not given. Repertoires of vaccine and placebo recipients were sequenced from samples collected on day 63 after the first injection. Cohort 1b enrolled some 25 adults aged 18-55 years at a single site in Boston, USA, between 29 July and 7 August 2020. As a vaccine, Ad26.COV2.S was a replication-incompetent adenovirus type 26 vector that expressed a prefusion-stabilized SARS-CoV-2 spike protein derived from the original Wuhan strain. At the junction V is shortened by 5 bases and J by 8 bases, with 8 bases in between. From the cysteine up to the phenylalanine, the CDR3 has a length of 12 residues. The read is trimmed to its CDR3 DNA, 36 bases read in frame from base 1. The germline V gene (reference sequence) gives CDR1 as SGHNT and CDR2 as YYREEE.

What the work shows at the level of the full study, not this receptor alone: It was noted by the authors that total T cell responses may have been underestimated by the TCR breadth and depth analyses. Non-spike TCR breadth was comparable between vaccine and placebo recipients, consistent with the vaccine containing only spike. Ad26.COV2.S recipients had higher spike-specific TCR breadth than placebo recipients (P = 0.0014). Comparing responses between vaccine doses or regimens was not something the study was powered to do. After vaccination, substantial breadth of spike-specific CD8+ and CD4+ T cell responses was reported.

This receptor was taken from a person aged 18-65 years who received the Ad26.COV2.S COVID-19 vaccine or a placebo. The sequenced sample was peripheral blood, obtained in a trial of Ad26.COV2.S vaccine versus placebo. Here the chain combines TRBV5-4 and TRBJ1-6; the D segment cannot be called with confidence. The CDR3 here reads CASRAGDSPLHF. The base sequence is TGTGCCAGCAGAGCCGGTGATTCACCCCTCCACTTT. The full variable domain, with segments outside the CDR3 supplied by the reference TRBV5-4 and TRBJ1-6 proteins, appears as ETGVTQSPTHLIKTRGQQVTLRCSSQSGHNTVSWYQQALGQGPQFIFQYYREEENGRGNFPPRFSGLQFPNYSSELNVNALELDDSALYLCASRAGDSPLHFGNGTRLTVT.